Following are 21 T cell receptor beta chains from one sample sequenced in a study of shared clonotypes between healthy human individuals. Generated by immunoSEQ multiplex PCR, the TCRdb table keeps only in-frame clones and is missing some. The sample includes 400,000 to 600,000 clones, 60% to 80% of them seen just once. Input material: PBMCs. The source of these receptors is a woman in her thirties or forties in good health. Some clones in this sample may be carry-over from other donors' samples.

This clone was detected a few times. J is TRBJ1-3 and V is TRBV19; D uncertain. The length of the CDR3 is 13 residues. V lost 7 bases to trimming and J lost 7 bases, with 14 bases between them. Germline assignment: CDR1 LNHDA and CDR2 SQIVND (reference sequence). CDR3 in amino acids: CASTSHLGNTIYF. The CDR3 DNA sequence: TGTGCCAGTACCTCACACCTCGGGAACACCATATATTTT.

This sequence joins TRBV4-2 and TRBJ1-4; possibly TRBD1 for D (6 bases). CDR1 and CDR2 (germline): LGHNA, YNFKEQ. This CDR3 has 15 amino acids. With 4 bases removed from V and 6 bases from J, the gap between germline ends came to 15 bases. The CDR3 region has the DNA TGTGCCAGCAGCCCGAGTACAGGGTTGGATGAAAAACTGTTTTTT. It is translated as CASSPSTGLDEKLFF.

The rearrangement uses TRBV7-9 and TRBJ2-5, with a weak D call TRBD1 (6 bases). In germline, CDR1 is SEHNR, CDR2 FQNEAQ (reference sequence). V was trimmed by 5 bases and J by 1 base, leaving 14 bases between them. The CDR3 length is 15 residues. Here the CDR3 DNA reads TGTGCCAGCAGCCCCCCCTGGGGGCTCCAAGAGACCCAGTACTTC. Protein: CASSPPWGLQETQYF.

The CDR3 nucleotides are TGTGCCAGCGCTAGGAACACAGGGGGTTGGGACACCGGGGAGCTGTTTTTT. This encodes CASARNTGGWDTGELFF. This chain connects TRBV2 to TRBJ2-2, with 8 bases matching TRBD1. The V and J ends lost 8 bases and 3 bases, in that order; junction bases with no gene match: 14. CDR1 is SNHLY and CDR2 is FYNNEI in the germline V gene. The CDR3 has 17 amino acids. The whole variable domain, filled in from reference TRBV2 and TRBJ2-2, reads EPEVTQTPSHQVTQMGQEVILRCVPISNHLYFYWYRQILGQKVEFLVSFYNNEISEKSEIFDDQFSVERPDGSNFTLKIRSTKLEDSAMYFCASARNTGGWDTGELFFGEGSRLTVL.

The chain carries TRBV2 and TRBJ2-4; D unresolved. This CDR3 has 13 residues. Looked up from germline, CDR1 is SNHLY and CDR2 is FYNNEI. Trimming cost V 10 bases and J 8 bases, with 18 bases left between them. The CDR3 DNA follows: TGTGCCATTCGGATCTATTCTTTGGACATTCAGTACTTC. Amino acid sequence: CAIRIYSLDIQYF.

Comments on this clone: This sequence is one base from a far larger clone and is likely a read error. The chain is built from TRBV21-1 and TRBJ2-7. TRBV21-1 is termed a pseudogene. The length of the CDR3 is 18 residues. The CDR3 loop reads CASSKLRGPLRGTYKQYF. In nucleotides, the CDR3 is TGTGCCAGCAGCAAACTTCGGGGACCCTTAAGGGGTACCTACAAGCAGTACTTC.

On this clone itself: This likely came from a read error, as a far larger clone is one base away. The rearrangement uses TRBV4-2 and TRBJ1-2, with TRBD1 as a possible D gene (5 bases). V shed 4 bases and J shed 6 bases, with 18 bases lying between them. This CDR3 has 15 residues. From germline, CDR1 is LGHNA and CDR2 YNFKEQ. In DNA form, the CDR3 reads TGTGCCAGCAGCCCATCCGGGGCCGAGTCCCATGGCTACACCTTC. Translating it yields CASSPSGAESHGYTF.

The chain joins TRBV27 to TRBJ1-3; D might be TRBD1 (5 bases). CDR3 size: 15 residues. The germline V gene encodes CDR1 MNHEY and CDR2 SMNVEV (reference sequence). Trimming took 5 bases from V and 1 from J, leaving 12 bases between them. This CDR3 reads CASSTISGSGNTIYF. The CDR3 DNA sequence: TGTGCCAGCAGTACAATCTCAGGGTCTGGAAACACCATATATTTT.

The chain couples TRBV19 to TRBJ1-5; no reliable D call. Trimming shortened V by 3 bases and J by 7 bases, and 10 bases separated the two germline ends. CDR1 and CDR2 (germline): LNHDA, SQIVND (reference sequence). The CDR3 has 13 amino acids. In DNA form, the CDR3 reads TGTGCCAGTAGTATTTCGGGATGGCAGCCCCAGCATTTT. It encodes CASSISGWQPQHF.

J is TRBJ2-3 and V is TRBV27; 12 bases fit TRBD1. The V and J ends lost 3 bases and 1 base, in that order; junction bases with no gene match: 8. The CDR3 contains 18 residues. CDR1 and CDR2 from the germline V gene are MNHEY and SMNVEV (reference sequence). CDR3 in DNA: TGTGCCAGCAGTTTTGTAGGGACAGGGGGCGCGGGCACAGATACGCAGTATTTT. Translation gives CASSFVGTGGAGTDTQYF.

The chain has TRBV15 and TRBJ2-7, with a possible D match to TRBD2 (5 bases). The CDR3 consists of 13 residues. The germline V and J ends were trimmed by 5 bases and 3 bases, with 11 bases remaining between them. The V gene's germline CDR1 is LNHNV and CDR2 YYDKDF (reference sequence). The CDR3 here is CATSLERSYEQYF. The CDR3 DNA reads as TGTGCCACCAGCTTGGAGCGGAGCTACGAGCAGTACTTC. The whole variable domain, remainder taken from reference TRBV15 and TRBJ2-7, is DAMVIQNPRYQVTQFGKPVTLSCSQTLNHNVMYWYQQKSSQAPKLLFHYYDKDFNNEADTPDNFQSRRPNTSFCFLDIRSPGLGDTAMYLCATSLERSYEQYFGPGTRLTVT.

This clone was detected many times. V usage is TRBV6-5 and J usage is TRBJ1-2; D gene ambiguous. This CDR3 has 14 residues. Germline CDR1 MNHEY, CDR2 SVGAGI. V lost 0 bases and J 2 bases, leaving 7 bases between the germline ends. The CDR3 spells CASSYSQLNYGYTF. The DNA of the CDR3 is TGTGCCAGCAGTTACTCCCAGTTGAACTATGGCTACACCTTC.

The V gene is TRBV5-1, the J gene TRBJ2-1; no clear D gene. Trimming removed 3 bases at V and 0 bases at J, with 10 bases between. From germline, CDR1 is SGHRS and CDR2 YFSETQ. The CDR3 length is 15 residues. CDR3 residues: CASSSDPSSYNEQFF. CDR3 in DNA: TGCGCCAGCAGCTCGGACCCTAGCTCCTACAATGAGCAGTTCTTC.

The rearrangement links TRBV6-1 to TRBJ2-3, with D perhaps matching TRBD1 (5 bases). Trimming took 8 bases from V and 5 from J, leaving 17 bases between them. Germline-derived CDR1 and CDR2 are MNHNS and SASEGT. The CDR3 extends over 14 amino acids. In DNA form, the CDR3 reads TGTGCCAGCGCGGACACCGCTCGCCGAGATACGCAGTATTTT. Protein product: CASADTARRDTQYF.

The genes are TRBV7-9 and TRBJ2-1; 13 nucleotides agree with TRBD2. CDR1 and CDR2 from the germline V gene are SEHNR and FQNEAQ (reference sequence). V shed 5 bases and J 5 bases; nucleotides not matched to a gene: 6. The CDR3 totals 16 residues. The CDR3 loop reads CASSQTSGRGDNEQFF. CDR3 DNA: TGTGCCAGCAGCCAAACTAGCGGGAGGGGGGACAATGAGCAGTTCTTC.

The chain carries TRBV10-1 and TRBJ2-5, with D possibly being TRBD2 (6 bases). The tail of the sequence fits TRBJ2-7 better, so the J call may be wrong. Per germline, CDR1 WNHNN and CDR2 SYGVQD (reference sequence). This CDR3 has 16 amino acids. CDR3 region: CASSDRRGQASYEQYF. CDR3 DNA: TGCGCCAGCAGTGACCGGAGGGGCCAGGCGAGCTACGAGCAGTACTTC.

V usage is TRBV30 and J usage is TRBJ1-2, with 7 nucleotides matching TRBD1. This CDR3 spans 14 amino acids. V gave up 4 bases and J gave up 5 bases; unmatched junction bases: 10. Per germline, CDR1 GTSNPN and CDR2 SVGIG (reference sequence). The CDR3 DNA is TGTGCCTGGACCGCCTGGACAGGTACTTATGGCTACACCTTC. This codes for CAWTAWTGTYGYTF.

This clone came up a few times. The chain couples TRBV6-1 to TRBJ1-5; unclear D gene. Germline CDR1 MNHNS, CDR2 SASEGT. CDR3 length: 12 amino acids. Trimming cost V 7 bases and J 9 bases, with 13 bases left between them. The chain's CDR3 is CASNGEVPPQHF. CDR3 DNA sequence: TGTGCCAGCAATGGTGAGGTTCCGCCCCAGCATTTT.

The CDR3 DNA is TGTGCCACATCTAGCGGCCCCTTTCAGGAGCAGTACTTC. This encodes CATSSGPFQEQYF. V is TRBV2 and J is TRBJ2-7; TRBD2 matches at 7 bases. The CDR3 loop spans 13 amino acids. With 10 bases clipped from V and 7 bases from J, the junction kept 13 bases outside the gene matches. Germline values: CDR1 SNHLY, CDR2 FYNNEI.

This rearrangement joins TRBV19 to TRBJ2-3; possibly TRBD2 for D (6 bases). Germline CDR1 and CDR2: LNHDA and SQIVND (reference sequence). The CDR3 has 16 amino acids. V lost 3 bases and J lost 6, with 19 bases in between. CDR3 DNA sequence: TGTGCCAGTAGTATCCGACTAGTCACGAGGAGGGATACGCAGTATTTT. Residues: CASSIRLVTRRDTQYF.

V and J are TRBV11-2 and TRBJ2-2; D not certain. The CDR3 runs to 13 residues. Germline lookup yields CDR1 SGHAT and CDR2 FQNNGV. Deletions cut 6 bases from V and 0 bases from J, with 5 bases between. CDR3 nucleotides: TGTGCCAGCAGTTCATCGAACACCGGGGAGCTGTTTTTT. Residues: CASSSSNTGELFF.